The 21 T cell receptor beta chains given below trace back to one sample, sequenced in a study of OX40 agonist ivuxolimab in advanced cancers. The repertoire was sequenced with immunoSEQ multiplex PCR; TCRdb's copy has only in-frame clones and lacks some. Found here are 75,000 to 90,000 clones, more than 70% of them singletons; the top ten hold under 3%. The sequences come from CD4+ or CD8+ T cells sorted from blood, collected in a trial of the OX40 agonist ivuxolimab. All receptors derive from an adult with an advanced solid tumor such as melanoma, head and neck, liver or kidney cancer.

The table lists this clone with a count of one. The V and J genes are TRBV4-2 and TRBJ1-2; D is uncertain. The CDR3 spans 13 residues. V gave up 0 bases and J gave up 7 bases, with 9 bases separating them. Germline V lookup: CDR1 LGHNA, CDR2 YNFKEQ. The CDR3 is CASSQDLRFGYTF. CDR3 coding DNA: TGTGCCAGCAGCCAAGATTTAAGGTTTGGCTACACCTTC.

This clone was recorded once. The chain couples TRBV9 to TRBJ1-3; the D gene is possibly TRBD1 (5 bases). CDR3 length: 16 residues. The germline V and J ends were trimmed by 0 bases and 0 bases, with 10 bases remaining between them. The germline CDR1 and CDR2 sequences are SGDLS and YYNGEE. CDR3 residues: CASSVGGLSSGNTIYF. The CDR3 coding sequence is TGTGCCAGCAGCGTAGGGGGACTAAGCTCTGGAAACACCATATATTTT.

The chain carries TRBV9 and TRBJ2-1; tentatively, D is TRBD1 (6 bases). Trimming shortened V by 1 base and J by 6 bases, and 14 bases separated the two germline ends. Germline V lookup: CDR1 SGDLS, CDR2 YYNGEE. The CDR3 is 15 amino acids. The DNA of the CDR3 is TGTGCCAGCAGCGTACTACCAGGGGATGTCAATGAGCAGTTCTTC. This sequence encodes CASSVLPGDVNEQFF.

The chain employs TRBV28 and TRBJ2-3, with 7 bases aligning to TRBD1. This CDR3 spans 15 amino acids. The germline V gene encodes CDR1 MDHEN and CDR2 SYDVKM. V was clipped by 5 bases and J by 1 base; unmatched bases: 6. CDR3 sequence reads: CASSPTGTGTDTQYF. Written as DNA, the CDR3 is TGTGCCAGCAGTCCGACCGGGACAGGCACAGATACGCAGTATTTT.

This sequence joins TRBV18 and TRBJ1-4; 7 positions match TRBD1. The CDR3 spans 13 residues. Per the germline V gene, CDR1 is KGHSH and CDR2 is LQKENI. With V trimmed by 3 bases and J by 8 bases, 3 bases remained unmatched. This CDR3 reads CASSPTGLEKLFF. The CDR3 bases are TGTGCCAGCTCACCGACAGGGCTCGAAAAACTGTTTTTT.

CDR3 nucleotides: TGTGCCTGGAGCCCACCCCCCGCGACAGGGCCTATTGGCTACACCTTC. Translating it yields CAWSPPPATGPIGYTF. This sequence joins TRBV30 and TRBJ1-2; 7 bases map to TRBD1. The CDR3 has 16 residues. With 3 bases clipped from V and 7 bases from J, the junction kept 17 bases outside the gene matches. From germline, CDR1 is GTSNPN and CDR2 SVGIG (reference sequence).

This CDR3 is CASSRPGTSEGNTIYF. DNA of the CDR3: TGTGCCAGCAGCCGACCCGGGACAAGTGAAGGAAACACCATATATTTT. The chain has TRBV21-1 and TRBJ1-3; the table's D call, TRBD1, has no DNA check behind it. TRBV21-1 represents a pseudogene. CDR3 length: 16 amino acids.

The rearrangement links TRBV7-2 to TRBJ1-2, with D hard to call. Germline CDR1 SGHTA, CDR2 FQGNSA. The CDR3 is 14 amino acids. Trimming left V 0 bases short and J 1 base short, with 6 bases between. CDR3 amino acids: CASSLARFNYGYTF. CDR3 sequence (DNA): TGTGCCAGCAGCTTAGCCAGGTTTAACTATGGCTACACCTTC.

The chain uses TRBV5-1 and TRBJ1-6, with D possibly being TRBD1 (5 bases). Looked up from germline, CDR1 is SGHRS and CDR2 is YFSETQ. The V and J ends lost 0 bases and 7 bases respectively, with 11 bases between them. This CDR3 comprises 15 residues. In DNA form, the CDR3 reads TGCGCCAGCAGCTTGGCGGGACGGGACAATTCACCCCTCCACTTT. This gives the protein CASSLAGRDNSPLHF.

The chain couples TRBV6-6 to TRBJ1-5; D is unresolved. Trimming pared 6 bases from V and 3 bases from J, leaving 18 bases between. The CDR3 runs 16 residues. Per the germline V gene, CDR1 is MNHNY and CDR2 is SVGAGI (reference sequence). CDR3 sequence: CASSDTRGYDNQPQHF. The CDR3 region has the DNA TGTGCCAGCAGCGATACACGGGGTTACGACAATCAGCCCCAGCATTTT.

The V call is TRBV11-3, the J call TRBJ1-5; D gene uncertain. V shed 0 bases and J shed 0 bases, with 3 bases lying between them. There are 14 residues in the CDR3. Per germline, CDR1 SGHNT and CDR2 YENEEA. This chain's CDR3 is CASSLDYSNQPQHF. CDR3 in DNA: TGTGCCAGCAGCTTAGATTATAGCAATCAGCCCCAGCATTTT. Complete variable domain (other parts from reference TRBV11-3 and TRBJ1-5): EAGVVQSPRYKIIEKKQPVAFWCNPISGHNTLYWYLQNLGQGPELLIRYENEEAVDDSQLPKDRFSAERLKGVDSTLKIQPAELGDSAVYLCASSLDYSNQPQHFGDGTRLSIL.

V and J are TRBV2 and TRBJ2-3; 8 bases align to TRBD1. The V gene end was trimmed by 6 bases and the J gene end by 2 bases; junction bases not matched to a gene: 10. In germline, CDR1 is SNHLY, CDR2 FYNNEI. The CDR3 has 16 residues. CDR3 loop: CASRESGTGFTDTQYF. CDR3 bases: TGTGCCAGCAGGGAGTCCGGGACAGGATTCACAGATACGCAGTATTTT.

J is TRBJ2-7 and V is TRBV27, with TRBD1 identical over 10 bases. The CDR3 loop spans 16 amino acids. Per germline, CDR1 MNHEY and CDR2 SMNVEV (reference sequence). With V trimmed by 5 bases and J by 2 bases, 9 bases remained unmatched. The CDR3 nucleotides read TGTGCCAGCAGTGCCTGGACAGGGGGGGAAACCTACGAGCAGTACTTC. Protein sequence: CASSAWTGGETYEQYF.

The rearrangement links TRBV5-6 to TRBJ2-7; no firm D call. V gave up 3 bases and J gave up 0 bases, with 10 bases separating them. Germline loops: CDR1 SGHDT, CDR2 YYEEEE. The CDR3 loop spans 14 amino acids. CDR3 protein: CASSSGSYSYEQYF. CDR3 DNA: TGTGCCAGCAGCTCGGGCAGCTACTCCTACGAGCAGTACTTC.

V usage is TRBV30 and J usage is TRBJ2-3; D call uncertain. CDR3 length: 14 residues. Germline V lookup: CDR1 GTSNPN, CDR2 SVGIG (reference sequence). The ends were cut back, 0 bases at V and 2 bases at J, with 9 bases in the middle. CDR3 protein: CAWSVGRSTDTQYF. The DNA for the CDR3 is TGTGCCTGGAGTGTAGGCAGGTCCACAGATACGCAGTATTTT.

In nucleotides, the CDR3 is TGTGCCACCAGCCGCTACCGGGACAGTAGACAGCCCCAGCATTTT. Protein sequence: CATSRYRDSRQPQHF. V and J are TRBV15 and TRBJ1-5; 7 nucleotides agree with TRBD1. V shed 5 bases, J shed 7 bases, and the junction held 11 bases outside the gene matches. In germline, CDR1 is LNHNV, CDR2 YYDKDF (reference sequence). CDR3 length: 15 residues.

V is TRBV6-1 and J is TRBJ2-7; 7 positions agree with TRBD1. This CDR3 is 15 amino acids long. From germline, CDR1 is MNHNS and CDR2 SASEGT. V trimming: 6 bases; J trimming: 3 bases; junction bases outside the gene matches: 11. For the CDR3, the DNA is TGTGCCAGCAGAGTCGATCCGGGACAGTTCTACGAGCAGTACTTC. Protein product: CASRVDPGQFYEQYF.

This clone occurred a few times. The V call is TRBV5-6, the J call TRBJ1-3; D is ambiguous. CDR1 SGHDT and CDR2 YYEEEE come from the germline V gene. V lost 1 base and J lost 7, with 9 bases in between. The CDR3 totals 13 residues. The chain's CDR3 is CASSLWAVNTIYF. The CDR3 nucleotides are TGTGCCAGCAGCTTGTGGGCAGTTAACACCATATATTTT.

The chain combines TRBV12-5 with TRBJ2-2, with D tentatively TRBD1 (7 bases). Deletions cut 0 bases from V and 3 bases from J, with 20 bases between. This CDR3 is 19 amino acids long. Germline lookup yields CDR1 LGHNT and CDR2 FRNRAP. CDR3 protein: CASGLVGRRDSWDTGELFF. CDR3 in DNA: TGTGCTAGTGGTTTGGTAGGTCGGAGGGACAGTTGGGACACCGGGGAGCTGTTTTTT. Using reference TRBV12-5 and TRBJ2-2 for the parts outside the CDR3, the full variable domain is DARVTQTPRHKVTEMGQEVTMRCQPILGHNTVFWYRQTMMQGLELLAYFRNRAPLDDSGMPKDRFSAEMPDATLATLKIQPSEPRDSAVYFCASGLVGRRDSWDTGELFFGEGSRLTVL.

The V and J genes are TRBV18 and TRBJ2-7, with a tentative D call TRBD1 (6 bases). This CDR3 spans 13 amino acids. Germline V gives CDR1 KGHSH, CDR2 LQKENI. V dropped 2 bases and J dropped 3 bases, with 8 bases sitting between them. CDR3 loop: CASSPKQGYEQYF. The CDR3 region has the DNA TGTGCCAGCTCACCAAAACAGGGCTACGAGCAGTACTTC.

This clone is a singleton in its sample. V usage is TRBV4-1 and J usage is TRBJ1-2; D unresolved. V was clipped by 4 bases and J by 7 bases, with 16 bases between them. This CDR3 region has 14 residues. The germline CDR1 and CDR2 sequences are MGHRA and YSYEKL. CDR3 sequence reads: CASSRFPLGSGYTF. The CDR3 DNA reads TGCGCCAGCAGCCGGTTTCCACTAGGGAGTGGCTACACCTTC.